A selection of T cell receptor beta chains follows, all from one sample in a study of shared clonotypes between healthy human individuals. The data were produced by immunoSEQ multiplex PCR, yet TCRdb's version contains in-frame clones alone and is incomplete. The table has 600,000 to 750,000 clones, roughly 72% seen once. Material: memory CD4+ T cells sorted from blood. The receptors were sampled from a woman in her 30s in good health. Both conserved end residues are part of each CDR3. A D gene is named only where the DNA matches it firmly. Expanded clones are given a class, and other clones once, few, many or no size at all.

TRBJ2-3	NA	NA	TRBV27	TGTGCCAGCAGGGGGTGGGGACGCACAGATACGCAGTATTTT	CASRGWGRTDTQYF
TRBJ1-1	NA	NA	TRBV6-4	TGTGCCAGCAGGTTCAATTTGAACACTGAAGCTTTCTTT	CASRFNLNTEAFF
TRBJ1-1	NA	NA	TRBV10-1	TGCGCCAGCAGTAGGACCTGGAACACTGAAGCTTTCTTT	CASSRTWNTEAFF
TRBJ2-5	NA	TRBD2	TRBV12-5	TGTGCTAGTGGTTTGTGGTTAGCGGGAGGTGAAGAGACCCAGTACTTC	CASGLWLAGGEETQYF
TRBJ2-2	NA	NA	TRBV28	TGTGCCAGCGGGGCGGTAGTACCCGGGGAGCTGTTTTTT	CASGAVVPGELFF
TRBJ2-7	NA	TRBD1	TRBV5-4	TGTGCCAGCAGCCCCAGGACCGGGACAGGGGGCTACGAGCAGTACTTC	CASSPRTGTGGYEQYF
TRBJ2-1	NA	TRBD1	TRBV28	TGTGCCAGCGGAGGGACAGGGGGCCACAATGAGCAGTTCTTC	CASGGTGGHNEQFF
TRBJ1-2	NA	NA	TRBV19	TGTGCCAGTAGTCACCCGGGACGGACTAACTATGGCTACACCTTC	CASSHPGRTNYGYTF
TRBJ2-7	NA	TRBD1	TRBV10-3	TGTGCCACCGGTGACCAAACAGGGGATTACGAGCAGTACTTC	CATGDQTGDYEQYF
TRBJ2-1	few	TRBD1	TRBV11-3	TGTGCCAGCAGCTTAGATGGGGGGACAGGGGGTTACAATGAGCAGTTCTTC	CASSLDGGTGGYNEQFF
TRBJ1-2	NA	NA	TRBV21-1	TGTGCCAGCAGCAAAGCGCAGGCGGGACCAAATAACTATGGCTACACCTTC	CASSKAQAGPNNYGYTF
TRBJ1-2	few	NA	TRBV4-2	TGTGCCAGCAGCCAAGATTCCGAAGCCCCTTCTGGCTACACCTTC	CASSQDSEAPSGYTF
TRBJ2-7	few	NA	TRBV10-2	TGCGCCAGCAGTGAGAACCGGGACGCGAGCTCCTACGAGCAGTACTTC	CASSENRDASSYEQYF
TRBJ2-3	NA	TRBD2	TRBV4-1	TGCGCCAGCAGCCGGTTGGGGTCTAGCGGTAGCACAGATACGCAGTATTTT	CASSRLGSSGSTDTQYF
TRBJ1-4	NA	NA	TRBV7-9	TGTGCCAGCAGCTTAGGAGACTGGAATGAAAAACTGTTTTTT	CASSLGDWNEKLFF
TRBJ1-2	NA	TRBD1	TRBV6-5	TGTGCCAGCAGTTATTCCACCGGGACAGATTATGGCTACACCTTC	CASSYSTGTDYGYTF
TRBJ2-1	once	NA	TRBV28	TGTGCCAGCAGCCCCCCCGGGACTCGAAGGGATGAGCAGTTCTTC	CASSPPGTRRDEQFF
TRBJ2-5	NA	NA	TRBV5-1	TGCGCCAGCGCGTCGGGGGCGGGAGTCGAAGAGACCCAGTACTTC	CASASGAGVEETQYF
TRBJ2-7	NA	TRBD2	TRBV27	TGTGCCAGCAGTTTACTCGCGGGAGTGAGGTCCTACGAGCAGTACTTC	CASSLLAGVRSYEQYF
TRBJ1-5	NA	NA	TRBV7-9	TGTGCCAGCAGCTTAGGGAATGGGCTCCAGCCCCAGCATTTT	CASSLGNGLQPQHF
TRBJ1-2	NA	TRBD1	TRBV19	TGTGCCAGTAGTATCTTCGGACAGGGTCGTGGCTACACCTTC	CASSIFGQGRGYTF
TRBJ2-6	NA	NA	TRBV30	TGTGCCTGGAGCATATCGGTTAGCTCTGGGGCCAACGTCCTGACTTTC	CAWSISVSSGANVLTF
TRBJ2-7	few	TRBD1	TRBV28	TGTGCCAGCAGTTCAGGCGGGGACAGGGGAAGCAACGAGCAGTACTTC	CASSSGGDRGSNEQYF
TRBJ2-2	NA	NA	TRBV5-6	TGTGCCAGCAGCTTGGTGGGATCCGGGGAGCTGTTTTTT	CASSLVGSGELFF
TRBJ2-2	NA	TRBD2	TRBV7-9	TGTGCCAGCAGCTTACCTAGCGGGAGGACCGGCGGGGAGCTGTTTTTT	CASSLPSGRTGGELFF
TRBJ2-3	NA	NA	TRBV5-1	TGCGCCAGCAGCCCTCTCTTAACAGATACGCAGTATTTT	CASSPLLTDTQYF
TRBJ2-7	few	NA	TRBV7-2	TGTGCCAGCAGACAATACAGGGAAGGGGGCGAGCAGTACTTC	CASRQYREGGEQYF
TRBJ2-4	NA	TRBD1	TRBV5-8	TGTGCCAGCAGCCCGAAGGACAGGGCCAAAAACATTCAGTACTTC	CASSPKDRAKNIQYF
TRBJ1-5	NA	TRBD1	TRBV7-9	TGTGCCAGCAGCTCTGGACAGGGTGGCAATCAGCCCCAGCATTTT	CASSSGQGGNQPQHF
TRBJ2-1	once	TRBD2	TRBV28	TGTGCCAGCCGGGGCGGGAGTTTGCACAATGAGCAGTTCTTC	CASRGGSLHNEQFF
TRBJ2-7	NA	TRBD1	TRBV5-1	TGCGCCAGCAGCCCCCCGACAGGGGTAGACGAGCAGTACTTC	CASSPPTGVDEQYF
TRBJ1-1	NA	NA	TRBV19	TGTGCCAGTAGTATCCAGAGTTACACTGAAGCTTTCTTT	CASSIQSYTEAFF
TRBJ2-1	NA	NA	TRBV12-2	TGTGCAAGTCGCCCCCTGGGGTTGTTAGCGGGACGGATTGACAATGAGCAGTTCTTC	CASRPLGLLAGRIDNEQFF
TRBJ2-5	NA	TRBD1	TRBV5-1	TGCGCCAGCAGCTCCGCGACCACAACAGGGGGCGCAGAGACCCAGTACTTC	CASSSATTTGGAETQYF
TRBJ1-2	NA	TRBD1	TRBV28	TGTGCCAGCAGTTTGGACAGGCGATTCGGCTACACCTTC	CASSLDRRFGYTF
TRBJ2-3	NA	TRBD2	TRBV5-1	TGCGCCAGCAGCTTGGGTTTGCGGGGGGGCACAGATACGCAGTATTTT	CASSLGLRGGTDTQYF
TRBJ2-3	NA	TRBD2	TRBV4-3	TGCGCCAGCAGCCCATCCCCCTTAGGGCTAGCGGGAGGCACAGATACGCAGTATTTT	CASSPSPLGLAGGTDTQYF
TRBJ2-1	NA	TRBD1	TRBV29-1	TGCAGCGTTGATTCCGGGACAGTATACAATGAGCAGTTCTTC	CSVDSGTVYNEQFF
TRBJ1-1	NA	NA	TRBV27	TGTGCCAGCAGTTTAGAGGCTTGGGGAGGCACTGAAGCTTTCTTT	CASSLEAWGGTEAFF
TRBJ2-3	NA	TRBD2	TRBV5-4	TGTGCCAGCACCTCCCGGCGACTAGCGGGAGGGCTAGATACGCAGTATTTT	CASTSRRLAGGLDTQYF
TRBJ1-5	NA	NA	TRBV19	TGTGCCAGTAGTTCCCGCAAGCAGCAGCCCCAGCATTTT	CASSSRKQQPQHF
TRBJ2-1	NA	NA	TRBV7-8	TGTGCCAGCAGCCCATCCCGTGAAGCGGAGCAGTTCTTC	CASSPSREAEQFF
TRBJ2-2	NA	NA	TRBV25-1	TGTGCCAGTAGTACCCGTGGGCCGAACACCGGGGAGCTGTTTTTT	CASSTRGPNTGELFF
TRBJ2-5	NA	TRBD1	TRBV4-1	TGCGCCAGCAGCCAAGGCCCAGGGGGTATAGAGACCCAGTACTTC	CASSQGPGGIETQYF
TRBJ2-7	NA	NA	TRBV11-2	TGTGCCAGCAGCACCTCGGGCGCCGGGTACGAGCAGTACTTC	CASSTSGAGYEQYF
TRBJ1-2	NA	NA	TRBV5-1	TGCGCCAGCAGCCCGGACACCTTTGGCGGCTACACCTTC	CASSPDTFGGYTF
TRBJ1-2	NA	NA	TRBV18	TGTGCCAGCTCGCACAAGAACTATGGCTACACCTTC	CASSHKNYGYTF
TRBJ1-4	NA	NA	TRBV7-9	TGTGCCAGCAGCTTAGGGGCAGGGACTAATGAAAAACTGTTTTTT	CASSLGAGTNEKLFF
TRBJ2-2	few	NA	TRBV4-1	TGCGCCACCAAACTTAGGGCAGATAACACCGGGGAGCTGTTTTTT	CATKLRADNTGELFF